This T cell receptor (beta chain) originates from a study of OX40 agonist ivuxolimab in advanced cancers. The wider study: At doses from 0.01 to 10 mg/kg, patients were given intravenous ivuxolimab every 2 weeks. People in dose escalation had one of these cancers: hepatocellular carcinoma, melanoma, renal cell or head and neck cancer. Participants could have had prior anti-PD-1, anti-PD-L1 or anti-CTLA-4 therapy, and around 40% had some. Study-wide points: In CD8+ T cells, expanded clones were on average more numerous than in CD4+.

The table came from immunoSEQ multiplex PCR; TCRdb's copy has only in-frame clones and leaves some out. Here the sample spans roughly 60,000 clones, about four fifths being singletons. Per germline, CDR1 SGHAT and CDR2 FQNNGV. V was pared by 0 bases and J by 7 bases, with 19 bases between. The CDR3 spans 17 residues. About this clone: Its cognate antigen is unknown.

The chain combines TRBV11-2 with TRBJ1-3, with D possibly TRBD1 on 5 matching bases. This sequence was found in an adult with an advanced solid tumor such as melanoma, head and neck, liver or kidney cancer. The source was CD4+ or CD8+ T cells sorted from blood, collected in a trial of the OX40 agonist ivuxolimab. The CDR3 is CASSLEGTQLPQNTIYF. CDR3 nucleotides: TGTGCCAGCAGCTTAGAAGGGACCCAGCTCCCCCAGAACACCATATATTTT.